A single sample gave rise to the 9 T cell receptor beta chains below, sequenced in a study of blood T cells in healthy people across ages. Then a second PCR, running roughly 7 to 11 cycles, was carried out with a sample-barcoded 5' primer and a J-beta primer mix. One entry per CDR3 protein results from TCRdb running MiXCR on the 5' RACE reads. In the table there are over 600,000 distinct CDR3 sequences, about 42% of which are singletons. Source material: blood. These receptors came from an older man in good health.

The rearrangement joins TRBV11-3 to TRBJ1-1; 12 nucleotides agree with TRBD1. The CDR3 loop spans 16 amino acids. Trimming removed 5 bases from V and 7 bases from J; junction bases left unmatched: 11. CDR1 is SGHNT and CDR2 is YENEEA in the germline V gene. The CDR3 DNA follows: TGTGCCAGCAGCCCTGCCGGGACAGGGGGCGCGGGTGAAGCTTTCTTT. Translated, it gives CASSPAGTGGAGEAFF. The variable domain in full, with the rest retrieved from reference TRBV11-3 and TRBJ1-1, is EAGVVQSPRYKIIEKKQPVAFWCNPISGHNTLYWYLQNLGQGPELLIRYENEEAVDDSQLPKDRFSAERLKGVDSTLKIQPAELGDSAVYLCASSPAGTGGAGEAFFGQGTRLTVV.

The rearrangement uses TRBV12-3 or TRBV12-4 and TRBJ2-5; possibly TRBD1 for D (6 bases). Trimming removed 5 bases from V and 13 bases from J, with 23 bases in between. The length of the CDR3 is 14 residues. CDR3 sequence: CASSTNTGSYERYF. The DNA for the CDR3 is TGTGCCAGCAGTACAAATACAGGGAGCTACGAGCGGTACTTC.

The rearrangement uses TRBV11-3 and TRBJ2-1; D gene unclear. The CDR3 consists of 16 residues. V was shortened by 1 base and J by 0 bases, with 10 bases between the two germline ends. In germline, CDR1 is SGHNT, CDR2 YENEEA. CDR3 in amino acids: CASSLAHFSSYNEQFF. The CDR3 DNA is TGTGCCAGCAGCTTAGCCCATTTTTCCTCCTACAATGAGCAGTTCTTC.

The V gene is TRBV18, the J gene TRBJ1-6, with TRBD1 as a possible D gene (5 bases). The CDR3 is 14 amino acids. Between the trimmed V and J ends, which lost 0 bases and 9 bases, there was a span of 9 bases. The V gene's germline CDR1 is KGHSH and CDR2 LQKENI. The CDR3 loop reads CASSPPGEVSPLHF. DNA of the CDR3: TGTGCCAGCTCACCACCAGGGGAAGTTTCACCCCTCCACTTT.

The table lists this clonotype with a count of one. The V gene is TRBV20-1, the J gene TRBJ2-5; possibly TRBD2 for D (5 bases). Germline V gene sequence: CDR1 DFQATT, CDR2 SNEGSKA (reference sequence). Trimming took 3 bases from V and 2 from J, leaving 13 bases between them. The CDR3 sequence is 14 residues long. CDR3 DNA: TGCAGTGCTAGGGACCGGACTGGGCAAGAGACCCAGTACTTC. It translates to CSARDRTGQETQYF.

In its sample, this clonotype was seen a few times. The genes are TRBV4-2 and TRBJ2-7; D unresolved. The V end was cut by 1 base, the J end by 2 bases, with 12 bases between. This CDR3 spans 15 amino acids. The germline CDR1 and CDR2 sequences are LGHNA and YNFKEQ. This CDR3 is CASSQAWQDTYEQYF. Here the CDR3 DNA reads TGTGCCAGCAGCCAAGCGTGGCAGGATACCTACGAGCAGTACTTC.

Ten or more counts support this clonotype. This chain connects TRBV7-2 to TRBJ2-2; D call uncertain. Trimming removed 1 base from V and 7 bases from J, with 10 bases in between. The CDR3 loop spans 14 amino acids. Germline lookup yields CDR1 SGHTA and CDR2 FQGNSA. Here the CDR3 DNA reads TGTGCCAGCAGCTTAGTCCCCTTGGGCGGGGAGCTGTTTTTT. Protein product: CASSLVPLGGELFF. Drawing the rest from reference TRBV7-2 and TRBJ2-2, the complete variable domain is GAGVSQSPSNKVTEKGKDVELRCDPISGHTALYWYRQSLGQGLEFLIYFQGNSAPDKSGLPSDRFSAERTGGSVSTLTIQRTQQEDSAVYLCASSLVPLGGELFFGEGSRLTVL.

Comments on this clonotype: The junction shows a germline mismatch at one end, possibly a read error. The chain joins TRBV18 to TRBJ2-3; possibly TRBD1 for D (6 bases). Germline values: CDR1 KGHSH, CDR2 LQKENI. The CDR3 length is 12 residues. DNA for the CDR3: TGTGCCAGCGCACCAGGGGCGGATACGCAGTATTTT. Translated: CASAPGADTQYF.

The CDR3 sequence: CASSLFQGGSYNEQFF. The CDR3 DNA is TGTGCCAGCAGCTTATTTCAGGGAGGAAGTTACAATGAGCAGTTCTTC. This chain links TRBV7-3 with TRBJ2-1; D possibly corresponds to TRBD2 (6 bases). Germline V gene sequence: CDR1 SGHTA, CDR2 FQGTGA. Trimming left V 2 bases short and J 4 bases short, with 15 bases between. This CDR3 is 16 amino acids long.